The sequence of this TCR beta chain was determined in a study of blood T cell repertoires in COVID-19. TCRdb's copy holds only in-frame clones and misses some; the assay was immunoSEQ multiplex PCR. Altogether about 310,000 clones are present, around 87% being singletons, with the ten largest covering roughly 2%. There are 12 residues in the CDR3. Trimming cost V 8 bases and J 4 bases; bases outside gene matches: 4. Per germline, CDR1 SGHAT and CDR2 FQNNGV. Sample: peripheral blood. The chain carries TRBV11-2 and TRBJ1-2; the match to TRBD1 covers 7 bases. This TCR was recovered from a man aged 18 to 29 with active or convalescent COVID-19. In nucleotides, the CDR3 is TGTGCCAGCGGGGGACAGTTCTATGGCTACACCTTC. It specifies CASGGQFYGYTF.